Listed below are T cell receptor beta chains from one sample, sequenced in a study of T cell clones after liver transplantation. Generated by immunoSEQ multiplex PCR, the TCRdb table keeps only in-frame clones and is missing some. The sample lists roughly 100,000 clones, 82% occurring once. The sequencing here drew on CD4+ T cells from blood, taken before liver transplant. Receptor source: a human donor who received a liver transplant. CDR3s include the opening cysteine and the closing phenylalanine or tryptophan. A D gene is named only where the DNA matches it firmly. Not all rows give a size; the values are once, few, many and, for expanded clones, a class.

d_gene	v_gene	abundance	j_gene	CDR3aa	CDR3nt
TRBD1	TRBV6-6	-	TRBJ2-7	CASSFPSTGGTGEQYF	TGTGCCAGCAGTTTCCCCTCGACAGGGGGAACGGGCGAGCAGTACTTC
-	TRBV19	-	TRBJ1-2	CASSIPGGGYGYTF	TGTGCCAGTAGTATCCCTGGAGGGGGCTATGGCTACACCTTC
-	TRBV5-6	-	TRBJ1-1	CASSPRGTYSPNTEAFF	TGTGCCAGCAGCCCCCGGGGCACCTATAGTCCGAACACTGAAGCTTTCTTT
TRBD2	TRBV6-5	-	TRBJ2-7	CASSYFGGGAQDEQYF	TGTGCCAGCAGTTATTTTGGCGGGGGGGCTCAGGACGAGCAGTACTTC
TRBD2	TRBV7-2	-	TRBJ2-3	CASSLSGGLATDTQYF	TGTGCCAGCAGCCTAAGCGGGGGATTGGCCACAGATACGCAGTATTTT
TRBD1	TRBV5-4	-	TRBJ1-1	CASSLRTGGNTEAFF	TGTGCCAGCAGCTTGAGGACAGGGGGGAACACTGAAGCTTTCTTT
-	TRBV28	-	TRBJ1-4	CASSLNPGPEKLFF	TGTGCCAGCAGTTTAAACCCAGGACCTGAAAAACTGTTTTTT
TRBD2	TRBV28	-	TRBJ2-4	CASSPGGMTKNIQYF	TGTGCCAGCAGCCCCGGGGGGATGACCAAAAACATTCAGTACTTC
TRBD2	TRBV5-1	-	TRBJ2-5	CASSFQAGDQETQYF	TGCGCCAGCAGCTTCCAAGCGGGAGACCAAGAGACCCAGTACTTC
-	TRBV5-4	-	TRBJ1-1	CASSSTVTEAFF	TGTGCCAGCAGCTCGACAGTCACTGAAGCTTTCTTT
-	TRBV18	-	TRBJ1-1	CASSPTAEAFF	TGTGCCAGCTCGCCGACGGCTGAAGCTTTCTTT
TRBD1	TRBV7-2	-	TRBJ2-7	CASSPGPRQGNDEQYF	TGTGCCAGCAGCCCCGGCCCCCGACAGGGGAACGACGAGCAGTACTTC
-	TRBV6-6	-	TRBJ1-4	CASSYSQGTEKLFF	TGTGCCAGCAGTTACTCCCAGGGGACGGAAAAACTGTTTTTT
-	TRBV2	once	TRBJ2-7	CASSEAAPLPYEQYF	TGTGCCAGCAGTGAGGCGGCCCCCCTGCCCTACGAGCAGTACTTC
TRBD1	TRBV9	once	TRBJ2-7	CASSVGQGVYEQYF	TGTGCCAGCAGCGTAGGACAGGGGGTCTACGAGCAGTACTTC
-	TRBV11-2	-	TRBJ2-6	CASSSHLSGANVLTF	TGTGCCAGCAGCTCCCACCTCTCTGGGGCCAACGTCCTGACTTTC
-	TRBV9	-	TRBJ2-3	CASNVLGAEDTQYF	TGTGCCAGCAACGTCCTAGGGGCTGAGGATACGCAGTATTTT
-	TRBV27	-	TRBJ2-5	CASSLDRLQETQYF	TGTGCCAGCAGTCTGGACAGACTCCAAGAGACCCAGTACTTC
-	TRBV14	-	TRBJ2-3	CASSQGGRMTDTQYF	TGTGCCAGCAGCCAGGGGGGGCGCATGACAGATACGCAGTATTTT
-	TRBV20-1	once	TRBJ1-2	CSATGSYGYTF	TGCAGTGCTACTGGTTCTTATGGCTACACCTTC
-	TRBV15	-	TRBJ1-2	CATSRDAEDGYTF	TGTGCCACCAGCAGAGATGCAGAGGATGGCTACACCTTC
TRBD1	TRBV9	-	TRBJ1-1	CASSVALTGTTEAFF	TGTGCCAGCAGCGTAGCTTTGACAGGGACAACTGAAGCTTTCTTT
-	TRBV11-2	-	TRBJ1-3	CASSLVGTSLSGNTIYF	TGTGCCAGCAGCTTAGTGGGGACAAGCCTATCTGGAAACACCATATATTTT
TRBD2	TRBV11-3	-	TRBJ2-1	CASSLTSGNQGQNEQFF	TGTGCCAGCAGCTTGACTAGCGGGAATCAGGGACAGAATGAGCAGTTCTTC
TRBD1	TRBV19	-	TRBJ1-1	CASSRQGATEAFF	TGTGCCAGTAGTAGACAGGGGGCTACTGAAGCTTTCTTT
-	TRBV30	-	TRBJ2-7	CASRWGGGSYEQYF	TGTGCCTCCCGATGGGGAGGGGGCTCCTACGAGCAGTACTTC
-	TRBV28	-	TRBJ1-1	CASRWRVEAFF	TGTGCCAGCCGCTGGAGGGTTGAAGCTTTCTTT
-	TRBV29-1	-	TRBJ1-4	CSVDGQGEKLFF	TGCAGCGTAGACGGGCAGGGTGAAAAACTGTTTTTT
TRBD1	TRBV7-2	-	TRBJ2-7	CASSPGQTYEQYF	TGTGCCAGCAGCCCGGGACAGACGTACGAGCAGTACTTC
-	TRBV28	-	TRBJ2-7	CASSRLGNHYEQYF	TGTGCCAGCAGCCGACTAGGGAATCACTACGAGCAGTACTTC
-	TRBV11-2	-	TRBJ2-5	CASSFGAQETQYF	TGTGCCAGCAGCTTTGGGGCTCAAGAGACCCAGTACTTC
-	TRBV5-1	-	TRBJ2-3	CASRWQSSTDTQYF	TGCGCCAGCAGGTGGCAGTCCAGTACAGATACGCAGTATTTT
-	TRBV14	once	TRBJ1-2	CASSQLRQADYGYTF	TGTGCCAGCAGCCAACTGAGACAGGCAGACTATGGCTACACCTTC
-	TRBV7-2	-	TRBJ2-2	CASRLRSHLNTGELFF	TGTGCCAGCAGGCTTAGGAGCCATTTGAACACCGGGGAGCTGTTTTTT
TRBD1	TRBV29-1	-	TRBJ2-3	CSVKDRTGSDTQYF	TGCAGCGTCAAGGACAGGACAGGTTCAGATACGCAGTATTTT
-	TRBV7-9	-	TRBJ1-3	CASSPPGLSGNTIYF	TGTGCCAGCAGCCCTCCGGGCCTCTCTGGAAACACCATATATTTT
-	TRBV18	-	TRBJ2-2	CASSPLGKASTGELFF	TGTGCCAGCTCACCACTAGGGAAGGCGAGCACCGGGGAGCTGTTTTTT
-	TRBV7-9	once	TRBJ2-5	CASSLLETQYF	TGTGCCAGCAGCTTGCTGGAGACCCAGTACTTC
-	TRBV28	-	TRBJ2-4	CASSLVGGAGLDIQYF	TGTGCCAGCAGTTTAGTTGGCGGAGCAGGGTTGGACATTCAGTACTTC
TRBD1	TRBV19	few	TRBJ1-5	CASSIRGRSNQPQHF	TGTGCCAGTAGTATCAGGGGGCGGAGCAATCAGCCCCAGCATTTT
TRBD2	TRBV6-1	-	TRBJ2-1	CASLRRSGALDEQFF	TGTGCCAGTTTGAGGCGTAGCGGGGCTTTGGATGAGCAGTTCTTC
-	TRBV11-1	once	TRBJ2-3	CASSLNRAGDTQYF	TGTGCCAGCAGCTTAAACAGGGCGGGTGATACGCAGTATTTT
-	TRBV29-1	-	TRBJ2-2	CSVEDGLNTGELFF	TGCAGCGTTGAGGACGGCCTGAACACCGGGGAGCTGTTTTTT
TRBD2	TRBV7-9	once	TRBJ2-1	CASSRSGRDYNEQFF	TGTGCCAGCAGCCGTAGCGGGAGGGATTACAATGAGCAGTTCTTC
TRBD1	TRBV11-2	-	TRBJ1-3	CASSPDRASGNTIYF	TGTGCCAGCAGCCCTGACAGGGCCTCTGGAAACACCATATATTTT
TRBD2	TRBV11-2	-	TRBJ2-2	CASSSAGLSGGELFF	TGTGCCAGCAGCTCAGCGGGACTTTCGGGCGGGGAGCTGTTTTTT
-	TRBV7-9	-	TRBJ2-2	CASSLGDANTGELFF	TGTGCCAGCAGCTTAGGAGACGCGAACACCGGGGAGCTGTTTTTT
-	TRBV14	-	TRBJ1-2	CASSQYHGGIQNGYTF	TGTGCCAGCAGCCAATATCACGGCGGCATCCAGAATGGCTACACCTTC
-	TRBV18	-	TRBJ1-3	CASSKPGGSGNTIYF	TGTGCCAGCTCAAAACCGGGGGGATCTGGAAACACCATATATTTT
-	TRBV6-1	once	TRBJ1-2	CASSEVGTVLRGYTF	-
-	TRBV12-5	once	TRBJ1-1	CASGPGSVQAFF	TGTGCTAGTGGACCAGGTTCCGTTCAAGCTTTCTTT
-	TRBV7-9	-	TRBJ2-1	CASSFTGTRNEQFF	TGTGCCAGCAGCTTTACCGGGACTCGGAATGAGCAGTTCTTC
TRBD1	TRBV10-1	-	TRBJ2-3	CASRGRQGYTDTQYF	TGCGCCAGCAGGGGGCGACAGGGCTACACAGATACGCAGTATTTT
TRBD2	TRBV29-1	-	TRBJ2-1	CSVDPGLAGVIMGNEQFF	TGCAGCGTTGATCCTGGGCTAGCGGGAGTAATTATGGGCAATGAGCAGTTCTTC
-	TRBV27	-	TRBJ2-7	CASRRAYEQYF	TGTGCCAGCAGGCGAGCTTACGAGCAGTACTTC
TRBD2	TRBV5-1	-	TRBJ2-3	CASSLVPLAGGQQDTQYF	TGCGCCAGCAGCTTGGTACCGCTAGCGGGGGGGCAACAAGATACGCAGTATTTT
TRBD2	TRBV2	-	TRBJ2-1	CASSGLAGVRTFF	TGTGCCAGCAGTGGACTAGCGGGAGTACGTACGTTCTTC